A selection of T cell receptor beta chains follows, all from one sample in a study of beta chain features in type 1 diabetes. Sequencing used immunoSEQ multiplex PCR; TCRdb keeps in-frame clones, though not all of them. The data hold roughly 310,000 clones, with 8% to 13% observed a single time. Source material: naive CD4+ T cells from blood. The receptors were sampled from a woman aged 30 to 39 in good health. The CDR3 runs from the conserved cysteine through the conserved F or W. The D gene is left open where the match is weak. The size entry is marked missing in some rows and otherwise reads once, few, many or a size class.

v_gene: TRBV4-1
abundance: -
d_gene: -
j_gene: TRBJ1-2
CDR3aa: CASSHTNDYGYTF
CDR3nt: TGCGCCAGCAGCCACACTAATGACTATGGCTACACCTTC

v_gene: TRBV27
abundance: -
d_gene: TRBD1
j_gene: TRBJ1-1
CDR3aa: CASTGQGVNTEAFF
CDR3nt: TGTGCCAGCACCGGACAGGGGGTGAACACTGAAGCTTTCTTT

v_gene: TRBV7-9
abundance: few
d_gene: TRBD1
j_gene: TRBJ2-5
CDR3aa: CASSLALTGEETQYF
CDR3nt: TGTGCCAGCAGCTTAGCCCTAACAGGGGAAGAGACCCAGTACTTC

v_gene: TRBV30
abundance: few
d_gene: -
j_gene: TRBJ1-3
CDR3aa: CAWKIPGGNTIYF
CDR3nt: TGTGCCTGGAAGATCCCAGGGGGAAACACCATATATTTT

v_gene: TRBV7-2
abundance: few
d_gene: TRBD1
j_gene: TRBJ2-2
CDR3aa: CASRGGRKELFF
CDR3nt: TGTGCCAGCAGAGGGGGCAGAAAGGAGCTGTTTTTT

v_gene: TRBV28
abundance: -
d_gene: -
j_gene: TRBJ2-7
CDR3aa: CASSFGQPGEQYF
CDR3nt: TGTGCCAGCAGTTTTGGGCAACCAGGGGAGCAGTACTTC

v_gene: TRBV25-1
abundance: few
d_gene: -
j_gene: TRBJ2-6
CDR3aa: CASSVEGAGANVLTF
CDR3nt: TGTGCCAGCAGCGTGGAAGGGGCTGGGGCCAACGTCCTGACTTTC

v_gene: TRBV30
abundance: few
d_gene: TRBD1
j_gene: TRBJ2-7
CDR3aa: CAWGTGHSYEQYF
CDR3nt: TGTGCCTGGGGGACAGGGCACAGCTACGAGCAGTACTTC

v_gene: TRBV19
abundance: few
d_gene: TRBD1
j_gene: TRBJ1-5
CDR3aa: CASSRQGDQPQHF
CDR3nt: TGTGCCAGTAGCCGACAGGGCGATCAGCCCCAGCATTTT

v_gene: TRBV5-6
abundance: -
d_gene: TRBD2
j_gene: TRBJ2-2
CDR3aa: CASSSVAGGPANTGELFF
CDR3nt: TGTGCCAGCAGCTCGGTAGCGGGAGGGCCCGCGAACACCGGGGAGCTGTTTTTT

v_gene: TRBV11-2
abundance: -
d_gene: -
j_gene: TRBJ2-4
CDR3aa: CASSLSTSNDIQYF
CDR3nt: TGTGCCAGCAGCTTGAGCACCTCCAACGACATTCAGTACTTC

v_gene: TRBV28
abundance: few
d_gene: TRBD2
j_gene: TRBJ2-1
CDR3aa: CASSFAPSGVGDEQFF
CDR3nt: TGTGCCAGCAGCTTCGCTCCTAGCGGAGTGGGCGATGAGCAGTTCTTC

v_gene: TRBV21-1
abundance: few
d_gene: -
j_gene: TRBJ2-7
CDR3aa: CASSKVNEQYF
CDR3nt: TGTGCCAGCAGCAAAGTAAACGAGCAGTACTTC

v_gene: TRBV14
abundance: -
d_gene: -
j_gene: TRBJ2-7
CDR3aa: CASSQVSAKGHEQYF
CDR3nt: TGTGCCAGCAGCCAAGTCTCCGCCAAGGGGCACGAGCAGTACTTC

v_gene: TRBV4-3
abundance: -
d_gene: TRBD1
j_gene: TRBJ2-7
CDR3aa: CASSQGAGGNYEQYF
CDR3nt: TGCGCCAGCAGCCAAGGGGCAGGGGGCAATTACGAGCAGTACTTC

v_gene: TRBV19
abundance: few
d_gene: TRBD2
j_gene: TRBJ2-7
CDR3aa: CASSISGRAYEQYF
CDR3nt: TGTGCCAGTAGTATAAGCGGGAGGGCCTACGAGCAGTACTTC

v_gene: TRBV25-1
abundance: -
d_gene: -
j_gene: TRBJ1-2
CDR3aa: CASSEAGGVYGYTF
CDR3nt: TGTGCCAGCAGTGAAGCGGGGGGGGTCTATGGCTACACCTTC

v_gene: TRBV5-4
abundance: few
d_gene: -
j_gene: TRBJ2-3
CDR3aa: CASSPWTVSSTDTQYF
CDR3nt: TGTGCCAGCAGCCCATGGACAGTCTCTAGCACAGATACGCAGTATTTT

v_gene: TRBV19
abundance: few
d_gene: TRBD2
j_gene: TRBJ2-2
CDR3aa: CASSTQTSGTTGELFF
CDR3nt: TGTGCCAGTAGTACCCAAACTAGCGGGACCACCGGGGAGCTGTTTTTT

v_gene: TRBV6-1
abundance: -
d_gene: TRBD1
j_gene: TRBJ2-2
CDR3aa: CASRPGTGNTGELFF
CDR3nt: TGTGCCAGCAGACCCGGGACAGGGAACACCGGGGAGCTGTTTTTT

v_gene: TRBV10-3
abundance: -
d_gene: TRBD2
j_gene: TRBJ2-1
CDR3aa: CASGGGNSYNEQFF
CDR3nt: TGTGCCAGCGGGGGTGGAAACTCCTACAATGAGCAGTTCTTC

v_gene: TRBV18
abundance: -
d_gene: TRBD2
j_gene: TRBJ2-1
CDR3aa: CASSPPTSGSHGEQFF
CDR3nt: TGTGCCAGCTCACCGCCTACTAGCGGGTCCCACGGTGAGCAGTTCTTC

v_gene: TRBV6-5
abundance: -
d_gene: TRBD2
j_gene: TRBJ2-1
CDR3aa: CASSGLAGTNEQFF
CDR3nt: TGTGCCAGCAGCGGACTAGCGGGAACAAATGAGCAGTTCTTC

v_gene: TRBV19
abundance: -
d_gene: TRBD1
j_gene: TRBJ1-1
CDR3aa: CASSHPYTTGGSSWHTEAFF
CDR3nt: TGTGCCAGTAGTCACCCATATACTACAGGGGGGAGTTCGTGGCACACTGAAGCTTTCTTT

v_gene: TRBV28
abundance: -
d_gene: TRBD1
j_gene: TRBJ2-7
CDR3aa: CASTVGVGQGAYEQYF
CDR3nt: TGTGCCAGCACCGTCGGGGTAGGACAGGGCGCCTACGAGCAGTACTTC

v_gene: TRBV4-2
abundance: -
d_gene: TRBD2
j_gene: TRBJ2-5
CDR3aa: CASSQDQAVASGRLFQETQYF
CDR3nt: TGTGCCAGCAGCCAAGATCAGGCTGTGGCTAGCGGGAGGCTCTTCCAAGAGACCCAGTACTTC

v_gene: TRBV30
abundance: -
d_gene: TRBD2
j_gene: TRBJ2-5
CDR3aa: CAWSGTSQETQYF
CDR3nt: TGTGCCTGGAGTGGGACTAGCCAAGAGACCCAGTACTTC

v_gene: TRBV7-3
abundance: few
d_gene: -
j_gene: TRBJ1-1
CDR3aa: CASSLTMNTEAFF
CDR3nt: TGTGCCAGCAGCTTAACTATGAACACTGAAGCTTTCTTT

v_gene: TRBV4-2
abundance: -
d_gene: TRBD2
j_gene: TRBJ2-2
CDR3aa: CASSQVLAENTGELFF
CDR3nt: TGTGCCAGCAGCCAAGTACTAGCGGAGAACACCGGGGAGCTGTTTTTT

v_gene: TRBV14
abundance: few
d_gene: -
j_gene: TRBJ2-5
CDR3aa: CASSPELDRTKETQYF
CDR3nt: TGTGCCAGCAGCCCAGAATTGGACAGGACTAAAGAGACCCAGTACTTC

v_gene: TRBV28
abundance: few
d_gene: -
j_gene: TRBJ2-5
CDR3aa: CASSSAGGETQYF
CDR3nt: TGTGCCAGCAGTTCAGCAGGAGGGGAGACCCAGTACTTC

v_gene: TRBV7-2
abundance: few
d_gene: -
j_gene: TRBJ2-7
CDR3aa: CASSPGAKSYEQYF
CDR3nt: TGTGCCAGCAGCCCAGGGGCTAAATCCTACGAGCAGTACTTC

v_gene: TRBV5-1
abundance: few
d_gene: -
j_gene: TRBJ2-5
CDR3aa: CASSISGISGETQYF
CDR3nt: TGCGCCAGCAGCATTTCCGGGATCTCGGGGGAGACCCAGTACTTC

v_gene: TRBV7-9
abundance: few
d_gene: TRBD1
j_gene: TRBJ2-7
CDR3aa: CASSLGQGLSSYEQYF
CDR3nt: TGTGCCAGCAGCTTGGGACAGGGATTGAGCTCCTACGAGCAGTACTTC

v_gene: TRBV7-9
abundance: -
d_gene: TRBD2
j_gene: TRBJ2-1
CDR3aa: CASSLVAGAYNEQFF
CDR3nt: TGTGCCAGCAGCTTAGTTGCGGGAGCGTACAATGAGCAGTTCTTC

v_gene: TRBV18
abundance: -
d_gene: TRBD2
j_gene: TRBJ2-3
CDR3aa: CASSPQLALRTDTQYF
CDR3nt: TGTGCCAGCTCACCACAACTAGCGCTTCGCACAGATACGCAGTATTTT

v_gene: TRBV18
abundance: few
d_gene: TRBD1
j_gene: TRBJ1-1
CDR3aa: CASSSASGQGSTEAFF
CDR3nt: TGTGCCAGCTCATCGGCCTCGGGACAGGGGAGCACTGAAGCTTTCTTT

v_gene: TRBV30
abundance: -
d_gene: TRBD2
j_gene: TRBJ2-5
CDR3aa: CAWSEWGGKTQYF
CDR3nt: TGTGCCTGGAGTGAGTGGGGGGGGAAGACCCAGTACTTC

v_gene: TRBV11-1
abundance: -
d_gene: TRBD2
j_gene: TRBJ2-1
CDR3aa: CASSEGLLNEQFF
CDR3nt: TGTGCCAGCAGCGAGGGACTACTGAATGAGCAGTTCTTC

v_gene: TRBV28
abundance: -
d_gene: TRBD2
j_gene: TRBJ2-3
CDR3aa: CASSLTLAGDVTDTQYF
CDR3nt: TGTGCCAGCAGTTTGACTTTGGCGGGAGACGTCACAGATACGCAGTATTTT

v_gene: TRBV4-1
abundance: -
d_gene: -
j_gene: TRBJ2-1
CDR3aa: CASSEGLLGLSEQFF
CDR3nt: TGCGCCAGCAGCGAGGGACTTTTGGGCCTGAGTGAGCAGTTCTTC

v_gene: TRBV6-6
abundance: -
d_gene: TRBD1
j_gene: TRBJ2-7
CDR3aa: CASSAGTVTIYEQYF
CDR3nt: TGTGCCAGCAGTGCCGGGACAGTGACCATCTACGAGCAGTACTTC

v_gene: TRBV7-2
abundance: few
d_gene: TRBD2
j_gene: TRBJ2-1
CDR3aa: CASSLIGSGNYNEQFF
CDR3nt: TGTGCCAGCAGCTTAATTGGTAGCGGGAACTACAATGAGCAGTTCTTC

v_gene: TRBV4-3
abundance: -
d_gene: TRBD2
j_gene: TRBJ2-7
CDR3aa: CASSQDAGGGYEQYF
CDR3nt: TGCGCCAGCAGCCAAGACGCGGGGGGGGGCTACGAGCAGTACTTC

v_gene: TRBV25-1
abundance: few
d_gene: TRBD2
j_gene: TRBJ2-5
CDR3aa: CASTNPGLAGVETQYF
CDR3nt: TGTGCCAGCACAAACCCCGGACTAGCGGGAGTAGAGACCCAGTACTTC

v_gene: TRBV19
abundance: -
d_gene: TRBD2
j_gene: TRBJ2-5
CDR3aa: CASRRGLAGGETQYF
CDR3nt: TGTGCCAGTAGGCGGGGACTAGCGGGAGGGGAGACCCAGTACTTC

v_gene: TRBV7-3
abundance: -
d_gene: -
j_gene: TRBJ2-3
CDR3aa: CASSLTKEDTQYF
CDR3nt: TGTGCCAGCAGCTTAACGAAGGAGGATACGCAGTATTTT

v_gene: TRBV5-1
abundance: -
d_gene: TRBD1
j_gene: TRBJ1-2
CDR3aa: CASSFEQGALNGYTF
CDR3nt: TGCGCCAGCAGCTTCGAACAGGGGGCCTTAAATGGCTACACCTTC